The next 26 T cell receptor beta chains were all read from a single sample in a study of cytomegalovirus exposure and HLA in healthy donors. PCR involved 60 Vbeta and 13 Jbeta primers. The protocol was immunoSEQ multiplex PCR, while the TCRdb copy is restricted to in-frame clones and leaves out a portion. The sample shows about 180,000 clones, around 80% of them seen only once. The sequenced sample consisted of PBMCs. Source of these receptors: a girl between 5 and 17 years old in good health and CMV-seropositive.

The chain recombines TRBV6-5 with TRBJ1-1; D is unclear. CDR1 and CDR2 from the germline V gene are MNHEY and SVGAGI. The V end lost 1 base, the J end lost 1 base, and 7 bases lay between the germline ends. This CDR3 comprises 14 residues. This CDR3 is CASSYFSGNTEAFF. The CDR3 coding sequence is TGTGCCAGCAGTTACTTTAGCGGGAACACTGAAGCTTTCTTT.

The V call is TRBV7-9, the J call TRBJ2-7; D is possibly TRBD1 (6 bases). The V and J ends lost 4 bases and 6 bases respectively, with 16 bases between them. The germline V gene encodes CDR1 SEHNR and CDR2 FQNEAQ (reference sequence). The CDR3 runs 14 residues. CDR3 in amino acids: CASSSLTGFREQYF. In DNA form, the CDR3 reads TGTGCCAGCAGCTCGTTAACAGGGTTTCGCGAGCAGTACTTC.

This sequence joins TRBV9 and TRBJ2-7; 9 nucleotides line up with TRBD1. Trimming removed 3 bases from V and 5 bases from J; junction bases left unmatched: 15. This CDR3 region has 17 residues. Per germline, CDR1 SGDLS and CDR2 YYNGEE. CDR3: CASSAEGQGKIWDEQYF. In DNA, the CDR3 is TGTGCCAGCAGCGCCGAGGGACAGGGCAAAATATGGGACGAGCAGTACTTC. The complete variable domain, with remaining parts taken from reference TRBV9 and TRBJ2-7, reads DSGVTQTPKHLITATGQRVTLRCSPRSGDLSVYWYQQSLDQGLQFLIQYYNGEERAKGNILERFSAQQFPDLHSELNLSSLELGDSALYFCASSAEGQGKIWDEQYFGPGTRLTVT.

The chain recombines TRBV18 with TRBJ1-3; TRBD1 might be the D (6 bases). The V and J ends lost 4 bases and 0 bases respectively, with 13 bases between them. CDR3 length equals 16 residues. In germline, CDR1 is KGHSH, CDR2 LQKENI. CDR3 DNA: TGTGCCAGCTCACTAGGGACATCCGACTCTGGAAACACCATATATTTT. This sequence encodes CASSLGTSDSGNTIYF.

The genes are TRBV4-1 and TRBJ2-7; D is ambiguous. The CDR3 covers 15 residues. The germline gives CDR1 MGHRA, CDR2 YSYEKL. V was trimmed by 1 base and J by 4 bases, leaving 14 bases between them. The CDR3 loop is CASSQAGSSRYEQYF. The DNA for the CDR3 is TGCGCCAGCAGCCAAGCAGGATCATCCCGATACGAGCAGTACTTC.

The rearrangement uses TRBV27 and TRBJ2-7, with TRBD2 identical over 14 bases. Germline-derived CDR1 and CDR2 are MNHEY and SMNVEV (reference sequence). Trimming took 0 bases from V and 0 from J; bases not matched to a gene: 7. This CDR3 comprises 19 residues. CDR3 sequence (DNA): TGTGCCAGCAGTTTATCCGGGACTAGCGGGAGTTTGAGCTCCTACGAGCAGTACTTC. Amino acid sequence: CASSLSGTSGSLSSYEQYF.

CDR3 nucleotides: TGTGCCACCAGCAGAGATAGGGGCCCGAGCTCCTACGAGCAGTACTTC. Translating it yields CATSRDRGPSSYEQYF. V is TRBV15 and J is TRBJ2-7; perhaps TRBD1 as D (5 bases). The V end lost 0 bases, the J end lost 0 bases, and 12 bases lay between the germline ends. Germline values: CDR1 LNHNV, CDR2 YYDKDF (reference sequence). The CDR3 loop spans 16 amino acids.

To note about this clone: Other DNA sequences in the sample encode the same CDR3. The rearrangement uses TRBV5-1 and TRBJ1-1; D is perhaps TRBD1 (5 bases). Trimming removed 1 base from V and 1 base from J, with 11 bases in between. The germline gives CDR1 SGHRS, CDR2 YFSETQ. This CDR3 comprises 15 residues. This CDR3 reads CASSLLGTSNTEAFF. For the CDR3, the DNA is TGCGCCAGCAGCTTGTTGGGGACTTCGAACACTGAAGCTTTCTTT.

The rearrangement links TRBV4-2 to TRBJ2-5, with 10 bases identical to TRBD1. The CDR3 has 14 amino acids. Germline loops: CDR1 LGHNA, CDR2 YNFKEQ. V shed 3 bases and J 4 bases; nucleotides not matched to a gene: 2. The CDR3 loop reads CASSQGDRGETQYF. The CDR3 coding sequence is TGTGCCAGCAGCCAGGGGGACAGGGGAGAGACCCAGTACTTC.

This chain uses TRBV6-6 with TRBJ2-7; D perhaps matches TRBD2 (5 bases). Germline V gene lookup returns CDR1 MNHNY and CDR2 SVGAGI (reference sequence). This CDR3 comprises 14 residues. Trimming pared 5 bases from V and 3 bases from J, leaving 14 bases between. CDR3 amino acids: CASSNFERSYEQYF. Here the CDR3 DNA reads TGTGCCAGCAGTAACTTCGAGCGGAGCTACGAGCAGTACTTC.

The chain uses TRBV7-9 and TRBJ2-3; 9 bases match TRBD2. Germline loops: CDR1 SEHNR, CDR2 FQNEAQ (reference sequence). After removal of 5 bases from V and 0 bases from J, the junction contained 9 bases not matched to a gene. CDR3 length: 17 residues. The CDR3 loop reads CASSQRRLAASTDTQYF. CDR3 coding DNA: TGTGCCAGCAGCCAACGACGACTAGCGGCTAGCACAGATACGCAGTATTTT. Using reference TRBV7-9 and TRBJ2-3 for the parts outside the CDR3, the full variable domain is DTGVSQNPRHKITKRGQNVTFRCDPISEHNRLYWYRQTLGQGPEFLTYFQNEAQLEKSRLLSDRFSAERPKGSFSTLEIQRTEQGDSAMYLCASSQRRLAASTDTQYFGPGTRLTVL.

CDR3: CASKQGYGYTF. The CDR3, as DNA: TGTGCCAGCAAACAGGGATATGGCTACACCTTC. The genes are TRBV27 and TRBJ1-2; TRBD1 is a possible D gene (6 bases). CDR3 size: 11 residues. The germline CDR1 and CDR2 sequences are MNHEY and SMNVEV (reference sequence). Between the trimmed V and J ends, which lost 7 bases and 5 bases, there was a span of 8 bases.

The chain has TRBV7-3 and TRBJ2-4; 10 nucleotides align to TRBD1. Germline V gives CDR1 SGHTA, CDR2 FQGTGA. CDR3 length: 17 residues. The trim removed 5 bases at V and 9 bases at J, leaving 16 bases unmatched. In nucleotides, the CDR3 is TGTGCCAGCAGCCCACGGATCCGACAGGGGGCGCGTGGCATTCAGTACTTC. Translated, it gives CASSPRIRQGARGIQYF.

The gene calls are TRBV6-1 and TRBJ2-7, with 8 bases fitting TRBD1. The trim removed 5 bases at V and 0 bases at J, leaving 0 bases unmatched. Germline V CDR1 and CDR2: MNHNS, SASEGT. This CDR3 is built from 13 residues. CDR3 coding DNA: TGTGCCAGCAGTACAGGGGGCTCCTACGAGCAGTACTTC. Encoded protein: CASSTGGSYEQYF.

This clone was observed once. The V call is TRBV10-2, the J call TRBJ1-2, with D unresolved. The CDR3 length is 13 residues. V was shortened by 8 bases and J by 7 bases, with 17 bases between the two germline ends. Per the germline V gene, CDR1 is WSHSY and CDR2 is SAAADI. Here the CDR3 reads CASGETRVAGYTF. CDR3 sequence (DNA): TGCGCCAGCGGGGAGACGAGGGTCGCTGGCTACACCTTC.

The V gene is TRBV6-6, the J gene TRBJ2-1; possibly TRBD1 for D (6 bases). The CDR3 spans 15 residues. Germline V gives CDR1 MNHNY, CDR2 SVGAGI (reference sequence). Between the trimmed V and J ends, which lost 5 bases and 0 bases, there was a span of 11 bases. CDR3 nucleotide sequence: TGTGCCAGCAGTCAAGAAGGGGGCTCCTACAATGAGCAGTTCTTC. Amino acid sequence: CASSQEGGSYNEQFF.

This clone was picked up a small number of times. The chain is built from TRBV18 and TRBJ1-1, with D unclear. Trimming stripped 2 bases from V and 3 bases from J, with 4 bases between. Germline V gene sequence: CDR1 KGHSH, CDR2 LQKENI. The length of the CDR3 is 12 residues. CDR3 amino acids: CASSPAYTEAFF. Here the CDR3 DNA reads TGTGCCAGCTCACCAGCGTACACTGAAGCTTTCTTT.

The chain couples TRBV25-1 to TRBJ2-7; TRBD1 matches at 8 bases. Germline CDR1 MGHDK, CDR2 SYGVNS. The CDR3 is 11 residues long. The V gene end was trimmed by 11 bases and the J gene end by 4 bases; junction bases not matched to a gene: 4. CDR3 amino acids: CAGQGEYEQYF. The CDR3, as DNA: TGTGCCGGACAGGGAGAATACGAGCAGTACTTC.

The chain joins TRBV19 to TRBJ2-7, with D possibly being TRBD2 (6 bases). CDR3 length: 11 residues. Trimming removed 10 bases from V and 5 bases from J, with 12 bases in between. Germline V gene data show CDR1 as LNHDA and CDR2 as SQIVND (reference sequence). This chain's CDR3 is CATTREHEQYF. The CDR3 bases are TGTGCCACCACCCGGGAGCACGAGCAGTACTTC.

V and J are TRBV15 and TRBJ1-4; tentatively, D is TRBD1 (5 bases). V lost 6 bases and J lost 7, with 15 bases in between. The germline CDR1 and CDR2 sequences are LNHNV and YYDKDF (reference sequence). There are 14 residues in the CDR3. The CDR3 is CATRAAGQGEKLFF. The CDR3 DNA reads TGTGCCACCAGGGCGGCGGGGCAAGGTGAAAAACTGTTTTTT.

This clone has just a few counts. The chain recombines TRBV7-2 with TRBJ2-1; TRBD1 is a possible D gene (6 bases). This CDR3 is 14 amino acids long. The ends were cut back, 5 bases at V and 5 bases at J, with 13 bases in the middle. Per germline, CDR1 SGHTA and CDR2 FQGNSA. CDR3 sequence reads: CASSPLAGDNEQFF. In nucleotides, the CDR3 is TGTGCCAGCAGCCCATTGGCAGGGGACAATGAGCAGTTCTTC.

The chain combines TRBV18 with TRBJ2-2, with a tentative D call TRBD1 (6 bases). The germline V and J ends were trimmed by 3 bases and 2 bases, with 10 bases remaining between them. The V gene's germline CDR1 is KGHSH and CDR2 LQKENI. The CDR3 sequence is 15 residues long. The CDR3 nucleotides are TGTGCCAGCTCACCGAGGGACATCAACACCGGGGAGCTGTTTTTT. Amino acids: CASSPRDINTGELFF.

This chain's CDR3 is CATSRKVAGVNEQFF. DNA for the CDR3: TGTGCCACCAGCAGAAAAGTAGCGGGAGTCAATGAGCAGTTCTTC. This chain connects TRBV15 to TRBJ2-1; TRBD2 matches at 9 bases. The V segment lost 2 bases and the J segment 6 bases; nucleotides outside the gene matches: 5. CDR1 LNHNV and CDR2 YYDKDF come from the germline V gene (reference sequence). The CDR3 extends over 15 amino acids.

This clone was seen a few times. The J gene is TRBJ1-5, the V gene TRBV4-1; D might be TRBD1 (6 bases). V was trimmed by 2 bases and J by 5 bases, leaving 13 bases between them. CDR1 is MGHRA, CDR2 YSYEKL, per germline. CDR3 length equals 15 residues. The DNA for the CDR3 is TGCGCCAGCAGCCAACAGGGGCGGGAGGATCAGCCCCAGCATTTT. It specifies CASSQQGREDQPQHF.

This sequence joins TRBV9 and TRBJ2-1; the match to TRBD2 covers 10 bases. Trimming removed 4 bases from V and 0 bases from J; junction bases left unmatched: 4. Per germline, CDR1 SGDLS and CDR2 YYNGEE. The CDR3 spans 16 residues. The CDR3: CASSKAGGVSYNEQFF. CDR3 nucleotides: TGTGCCAGCAGCAAAGCGGGAGGGGTCTCCTACAATGAGCAGTTCTTC. The full variable domain, its missing parts supplied by reference TRBV9 and TRBJ2-1, is DSGVTQTPKHLITATGQRVTLRCSPRSGDLSVYWYQQSLDQGLQFLIQYYNGEERAKGNILERFSAQQFPDLHSELNLSSLELGDSALYFCASSKAGGVSYNEQFFGPGTRLTVL.

The chain recombines TRBV5-4 with TRBJ2-7; 7 bases are a match to TRBD2. Germline V gene lookup returns CDR1 SGHNT and CDR2 YYREEE (reference sequence). The CDR3 runs to 15 residues. V lost 4 bases, J lost 2 bases, and 9 bases stayed unmatched. The DNA of the CDR3 is TGTGCCAGCAGCAATCTAGCGGATATTACCTACGAGCAGTACTTC. It encodes CASSNLADITYEQYF. The whole variable domain, filled in from reference TRBV5-4 and TRBJ2-7, reads ETGVTQSPTHLIKTRGQQVTLRCSSQSGHNTVSWYQQALGQGPQFIFQYYREEENGRGNFPPRFSGLQFPNYSSELNVNALELDDSALYLCASSNLADITYEQYFGPGTRLTVT.